This T cell receptor (beta chain) was observed in a study of blood T cell repertoires in COVID-19. Method: immunoSEQ multiplex PCR; TCRdb's copy keeps in-frame clones and lacks some. The sample holds roughly 66,000 clones; 75% to 95% are singletons and the top ten take over 10%. The CDR3 runs to 14 residues. V gave up 4 bases and J gave up 0 bases, with 10 bases separating them. Germline assignment: CDR1 MDHEN and CDR2 SYDVKM. The clonotype was recovered from a human donor with active COVID-19. The donor label of this sample is uncertain. J is TRBJ2-7 and V is TRBV28, with D maybe TRBD2 (6 bases). Sequencing was done on a sample of peripheral blood. The chain's CDR3 is CASSSGTSSYEQYF. The DNA of the CDR3 is TGTGCCAGCAGTTCCGGGACTTCCTCCTACGAGCAGTACTTC.